This T cell receptor (beta chain) is from a study of blood T cell repertoires in COVID-19. Whole-study context: The United States, Italy and Spain supplied acute and convalescent COVID-19 samples.

The assay was immunoSEQ multiplex PCR, and TCRdb's table has in-frame clones only and misses some. The table records approximately 290,000 clones, about 85% of them present only once. V was clipped by 2 bases and J by 14 bases, with 16 bases between them. The CDR3 has 14 amino acids. Germline V CDR1 and CDR2: SNHLY, FYNNEI. The chain carries TRBV2 and TRBJ1-6; no clear D. The sequence derives from a man younger than 35 with active or convalescent COVID-19. Sequencing was done on a sample of peripheral blood. The CDR3 sequence is CASSESRTSETLHF. The CDR3 DNA reads as TGTGCCAGCAGTGAATCCCGTACCTCTGAGACCCTCCACTTT.